This T cell receptor beta chain was observed in a study of neurological immune-mediated disorders. The ends were cut back, 0 bases at V and 5 bases at J, with 10 bases in the middle. In germline, CDR1 is SGHAT, CDR2 FQNNGV. The CDR3 covers 14 residues. The making of cDNA relied on 5'RACE with 10-nucleotide random UMIs. Every sequencing run generated over 180 million TCR-beta sequences from 15-18 subjects. Using its own MiXCR run on the 5' RACE reads, TCRdb lists one record per CDR3 protein. The table includes 27,000 or so distinct CDR3 sequences, over 20% detected once. The rearrangement joins TRBV11-2 to TRBJ1-1, with a possible D match to TRBD1 (5 bases). Sequencing was carried out using PBMCs. This receptor was identified in a woman in her sixties or seventies in good health. CDR3 loop: CASSLDRGVTEAFF. For the CDR3, the DNA is TGTGCCAGCAGCTTAGACAGAGGGGTAACTGAAGCTTTCTTT.